Sequencing of this T cell receptor beta chain was carried out in a study of T cell responses to AZD1222 COVID-19 vaccine. Overall study context: Second-dose schedules of about 4 or about 12 weeks were combined. Broader study findings: There were vaccine-associated CD4 TCRs across spike, dominant at 160-218 and 743-854.

The V and J ends lost 9 bases and 4 bases, in that order; junction bases with no gene match: 12. The CDR3 has 15 amino acids. Germline CDR1 is MDHEN and CDR2 is SYDVKM. Details on this clone: Its target is not known.

TCRdb keeps only in-frame clones here, not all; method: immunoSEQ multiplex PCR. The sample lists about 140,000 clones; about 93% were seen once. This TCR derives from an adult in good health. The chain couples TRBV28 to TRBJ1-2, with 9 nucleotides matching TRBD1. The sequences come from peripheral blood, collected on day 0 of AZD1222 vaccination. CDR3 nucleotides: TGTGCCAGTCATCCGGGACAGGGAGGGAGCTATGGCTACACCTTC. This codes for CASHPGQGGSYGYTF.